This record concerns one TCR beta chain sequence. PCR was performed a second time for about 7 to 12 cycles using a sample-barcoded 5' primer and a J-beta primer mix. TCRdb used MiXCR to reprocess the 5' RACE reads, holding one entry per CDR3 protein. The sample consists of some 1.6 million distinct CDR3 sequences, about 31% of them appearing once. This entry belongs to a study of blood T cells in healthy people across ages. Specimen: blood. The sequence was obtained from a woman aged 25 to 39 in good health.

This CDR3 is CASSSLAGGAYNEQYF. In DNA form, the CDR3 reads TGTGCCAGCAGTTCCCTAGCGGGAGGGGCCTACAATGAGCAGTACTTC. V usage is TRBV28 and J usage is TRBJ2-1; 12 bases match TRBD2. The last part of the DNA fits TRBJ2-7 better; the J call may be wrong. Germline V gene lookup returns CDR1 MDHEN and CDR2 SYDVKM. The CDR3 totals 16 residues.